This T cell receptor beta chain was profiled in a study of T cell repertoires in ileal Crohn's disease. Study background: At surgery, under 40% of patients smoked, with median disease duration 7.9 years. Biopsies of inflamed ileum from the surgical specimen form M0 samples. Study-level results: Endoscopic recurrence occurred in every patient whose clonality exceeded 26.8%.

The time point is: inflamed ileum from the surgical specimen. As to this clone: Antigen specificity is unknown.

Assay used: immunoSEQ multiplex PCR; TCRdb lists only in-frame clones, some missing. The table shows roughly 16,000 clones, with 80% to 95% occurring only once. Germline V gene sequence: CDR1 SNHLY, CDR2 FYNNEI. The CDR3 has 13 residues. The V end was cut by 8 bases, the J end by 8 bases, with 15 bases between. Material for sequencing was ileal tissue. This TCR was recovered from an adult with Crohn's disease. The chain is built from TRBV2 and TRBJ1-4; TRBD1 might be the D (5 bases). CDR3 sequence: CASWVQGQEKLFF. The CDR3, as DNA: TGTGCCAGCTGGGTGCAGGGTCAGGAAAAACTGTTTTTT.